This entry lists 21 T cell receptor beta chains sequenced from one sample in a study of OX40 agonist ivuxolimab in advanced cancers. Method: immunoSEQ multiplex PCR; TCRdb's copy keeps in-frame clones and lacks some. The sample contains some 39,000 clones, more than 70% of which appear only once. The sample in question was CD4+ or CD8+ T cells sorted from blood, obtained in a trial of the OX40 agonist ivuxolimab. The receptor source for this set is an adult with an advanced solid tumor such as melanoma, head and neck, liver or kidney cancer.

The chain has TRBV5-5 and TRBJ2-5; weak D call: TRBD1 (5 bases). The J call could be wrong; TRBJ2-7 is a better fit for the DNA end. The CDR3 runs 13 residues. Germline CDR1 is SGHKS and CDR2 is YYEKEE (reference sequence). The CDR3 reads CASSSWTPYEQYF. The CDR3 region has the DNA TGTGCCAGCAGCTCATGGACACCCTACGAGCAGTACTTC.

This clone has just one count. The chain joins TRBV2 to TRBJ2-6, with D uncertain. This CDR3 region has 14 residues. CDR1 is SNHLY and CDR2 is FYNNEI in the germline V gene. V lost 2 bases to trimming and J lost 0 bases, with 2 bases between them. The CDR3 reads CASSETSGANVLTF. The DNA for the CDR3 is TGTGCCAGCAGTGAAACCTCTGGGGCCAACGTCCTGACTTTC.

Concerning this clone: The limits of the CDR3 on the DNA are not certain, so only TCRdb's listed CDR3 is given. The chain is built from TRBV28 and TRBJ1-5; TRBD1 reflects the table's D call only, with no check against the DNA. Both ends counted, the CDR3 spans 15 residues. Germline V gene lookup returns CDR1 MDHEN and CDR2 SYDVKM. The CDR3 is CASSLAQAPFKPQHF.

The chain employs TRBV7-2 and TRBJ2-7; D is possibly TRBD1 or TRBD2 (5 bases each). The CDR3 consists of 13 residues. From germline, CDR1 is SGHTA and CDR2 FQGNSA. The V gene lost 0 bases and the J gene lost 7 bases, with 10 bases spanning the gap. This CDR3 reads CASSLALWGEQYF. In nucleotides, the CDR3 is TGTGCCAGCAGCTTAGCGCTGTGGGGGGAGCAGTACTTC.

This chain connects TRBV7-8 to TRBJ2-2; 9 bases are shared with TRBD2. After removal of 7 bases from V and 8 bases from J, the junction contained 11 bases not matched to a gene. CDR1 and CDR2 (germline): SGHVS, FQNEAQ. The CDR3 totals 15 residues. The CDR3 sequence is CASNPGGSGSGELFF. CDR3 DNA: TGTGCCAGCAACCCGGGAGGTAGCGGGAGTGGGGAGCTGTTTTTT.

The chain combines TRBV28 with TRBJ1-1; D is uncertain. V gave up 4 bases and J gave up 1 base, with 7 bases separating them. CDR3 length equals 13 residues. Germline CDR1 and CDR2: MDHEN and SYDVKM. CDR3 DNA: TGTGCCAGCAGTTACTCACCGAACACTGAAGCTTTCTTT. Its translation: CASSYSPNTEAFF.

The chain links TRBV28 to TRBJ2-1; D unresolved. Germline assignment: CDR1 MDHEN and CDR2 SYDVKM. The CDR3 contains 12 residues. V shed 1 base and J shed 9 bases, with 7 bases lying between them. The CDR3 protein is CASSLFAFEQFF. The CDR3 nucleotides read TGTGCCAGCAGTTTATTCGCTTTTGAGCAGTTCTTC.

This clone showed up just a few times. J is TRBJ2-7 and V is TRBV18, with a tentative D call TRBD2 (5 bases). This CDR3 region has 13 residues. Per the germline V gene, CDR1 is KGHSH and CDR2 is LQKENI. V was trimmed by 4 bases and J by 3 bases, leaving 10 bases between them. CDR3 sequence: CASSLDRGYEQYF. The CDR3 nucleotides are TGTGCCAGCTCACTAGATCGGGGCTACGAGCAGTACTTC.

This chain's CDR3 is CASSTQGTYNEQFF. The DNA of the CDR3 is TGTGCCAGCAGTACACAGGGGACCTACAATGAGCAGTTCTTC. The chain links TRBV28 to TRBJ2-1; TRBD1 aligns across 7 bases. The CDR3 has 14 residues. J lost 2 bases, V lost 5 bases, and 3 bases had no gene match. Germline CDR1 and CDR2: MDHEN and SYDVKM. The full variable domain, completed using reference TRBV28 and TRBJ2-1, is DVKVTQSSRYLVKRTGEKVFLECVQDMDHENMFWYRQDPGLGLRLIYFSYDVKMKEKGDIPEGYSVSREKKERFSLILESASTNQTSMYLCASSTQGTYNEQFFGPGTRLTVL.

The V gene is TRBV30, the J gene TRBJ2-7; D might be TRBD2 (6 bases). Germline assignment: CDR1 GTSNPN and CDR2 SVGIG (reference sequence). Trimming pared 7 bases from V and 0 bases from J, leaving 13 bases between. The CDR3 covers 13 residues. CDR3 coding DNA: TGTGCCTTGGCGGGGACTCCCTCCTACGAGCAGTACTTC. Protein: CALAGTPSYEQYF.

The CDR3 reads CASSMEGAHGNTIYF. CDR3 DNA sequence: TGTGCCAGTAGTATGGAAGGGGCCCATGGAAACACCATATATTTT. J is TRBJ1-3 and V is TRBV19, with D perhaps matching TRBD1 (5 bases). Germline CDR1 is LNHDA and CDR2 is SQIVND (reference sequence). Trimming cost V 3 bases and J 3 bases, with 12 bases left between them. This CDR3 region has 15 residues.

This chain joins TRBV28 and TRBJ1-5; D is ambiguous. V was trimmed by 5 bases and J by 9 bases, leaving 17 bases between them. The CDR3 is made up of 14 amino acids. The V gene's germline CDR1 is MDHEN and CDR2 SYDVKM. CDR3 nucleotide sequence: TGTGCCAGCAGTCAAACGATGGATGGGCGGCCCCAGCATTTT. Protein product: CASSQTMDGRPQHF.

The rearrangement links TRBV4-3 to TRBJ2-5; D remains ambiguous. The V gene's germline CDR1 is LGHNA and CDR2 YSLEER. The CDR3 has 15 residues. V lost 1 base, J lost 3 bases, and 12 bases lay in between. CDR3 loop: CASSQGPSREETQYF. The CDR3 nucleotides are TGCGCCAGCAGCCAAGGGCCCTCTCGCGAAGAGACCCAGTACTTC.

This chain links TRBV5-6 with TRBJ2-6, with 9 bases that match TRBD2. Germline loops: CDR1 SGHDT, CDR2 YYEEEE. This CDR3 has 18 amino acids. V was clipped by 5 bases and J by 0 bases; unmatched bases: 9. The DNA of the CDR3 is TGTGCCAGCAGTCCTACTAGCGGGTCCCGCTCTGGGGCCAACGTCCTGACTTTC. It encodes CASSPTSGSRSGANVLTF. Looking up the rest from reference TRBV5-6 and TRBJ2-6 gives the full variable domain: DAGVTQSPTHLIKTRGQQVTLRCSPKSGHDTVSWYQQALGQGPQFIFQYYEEEERQRGNFPDRFSGHQFPNYSSELNVNALLLGDSALYLCASSPTSGSRSGANVLTFGAGSRLTVL.

The chain has TRBV29-1 and TRBJ1-2; possibly TRBD1 for D (6 bases). The CDR3 has 12 residues. Germline-derived CDR1 and CDR2 are SQVTM and ANQGSEA. V was clipped by 5 bases and J by 7 bases, with 14 bases between them. CDR3 in amino acids: CSVRGGLTGYTF. The CDR3 DNA is TGCAGCGTTCGGGGGGGCCTAACTGGCTACACCTTC. Full variable domain (remainder filled in from reference TRBV29-1 and TRBJ1-2): SAVISQKPSRDICQRGTSLTIQCQVDSQVTMMFWYRQQPGQSLTLIATANQGSEATYESGFVIDKFPISRPNLTFSTLTVSNMSPEDSSIYLCSVRGGLTGYTFGSGTRLTVV.

The chain recombines TRBV11-2 with TRBJ2-1; weak D call: TRBD2 (5 bases). The CDR3 runs to 16 residues. Trimming shortened V by 5 bases and J by 5 bases, and 19 bases separated the two germline ends. Looked up from germline, CDR1 is SGHAT and CDR2 is FQNNGV. The CDR3 DNA is TGTGCCAGCAGCGTCGAGGCCTTGAGGAGGAACAATGAGCAGTTCTTC. Its protein product is CASSVEALRRNNEQFF.

The chain couples TRBV5-1 to TRBJ2-3, with 9 bases fitting TRBD2. Per the germline V gene, CDR1 is SGHRS and CDR2 is YFSETQ. This CDR3 comprises 14 residues. The junction had 3 bases not matched to a gene; V was cut back by 6 bases and J by 1 base. Written as DNA, the CDR3 is TGCGCCAGCACCCGGACTAGCGGCACAGATACGCAGTATTTT. Amino acid sequence: CASTRTSGTDTQYF. The complete variable domain, with remaining parts taken from reference TRBV5-1 and TRBJ2-3, reads KAGVTQTPRYLIKTRGQQVTLSCSPISGHRSVSWYQQTPGQGLQFLFEYFSETQRNKGNFPGRFSGRQFSNSRSEMNVSTLELGDSALYLCASTRTSGTDTQYFGPGTRLTVL.

This sequence joins TRBV5-1 and TRBJ1-1; TRBD1 is a possible D gene (5 bases). The ends were cut back, 0 bases at V and 5 bases at J, with 8 bases in the middle. Germline CDR1 is SGHRS and CDR2 is YFSETQ. This CDR3 is built from 13 residues. The CDR3, as DNA: TGCGCCAGCAGCTTGGGGGGGAGAACTGAAGCTTTCTTT. Protein product: CASSLGGRTEAFF.

The chain is built from TRBV9 and TRBJ2-5; 11 nucleotides align to TRBD2. This CDR3 has 16 amino acids. Germline CDR1 is SGDLS and CDR2 is YYNGEE. V lost 0 bases, J lost 4 bases, and 5 bases stayed unmatched. CDR3 DNA: TGTGCCAGCAGCGTAGGTGGGGGACTAGCGGTAGAGACCCAGTACTTC. It codes for CASSVGGGLAVETQYF.

The V and J genes are TRBV28 and TRBJ2-1; 11 bases align to TRBD2. Germline-derived CDR1 and CDR2 are MDHEN and SYDVKM. V dropped 5 bases and J dropped 7; count of bases not matched to a gene: 7. CDR3 size: 15 residues. The CDR3 protein is CASSTIAGGKNEQFF. In DNA form, the CDR3 reads TGTGCCAGCAGTACCATAGCGGGAGGGAAGAATGAGCAGTTCTTC.

The chain carries TRBV11-2 and TRBJ2-7, with D hard to call. Germline assignment: CDR1 SGHAT and CDR2 FQNNGV. The CDR3 sequence is 13 residues long. The ends were cut back, 1 base at V and 4 bases at J, with 8 bases in the middle. The CDR3 DNA follows: TGTGCCAGCAGCTTAGTAGGGTTATACGAGCAGTACTTC. Translation: CASSLVGLYEQYF.